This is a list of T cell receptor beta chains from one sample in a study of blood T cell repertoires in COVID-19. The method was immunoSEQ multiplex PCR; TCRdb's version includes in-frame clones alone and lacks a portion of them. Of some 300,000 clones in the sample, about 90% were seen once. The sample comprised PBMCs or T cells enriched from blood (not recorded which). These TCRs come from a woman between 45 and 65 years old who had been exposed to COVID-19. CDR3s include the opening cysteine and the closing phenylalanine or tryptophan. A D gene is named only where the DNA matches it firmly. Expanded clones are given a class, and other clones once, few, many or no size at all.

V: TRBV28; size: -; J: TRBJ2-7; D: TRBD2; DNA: TGTGCCAGCAGTTCCTTCTTAAGACTAGCGGGGGGGCACGAGCAGTACTTC; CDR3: CASSSFLRLAGGHEQYF
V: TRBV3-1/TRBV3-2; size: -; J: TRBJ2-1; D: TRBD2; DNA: TGTGCCAGCAGCCAAGAAAGCGGGGGTTCCTACAATGAGCAGTTCTTC; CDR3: CASSQESGGSYNEQFF
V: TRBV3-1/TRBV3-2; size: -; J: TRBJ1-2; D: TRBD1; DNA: TGTGCCAGCAGCCAGGGAACCAGGACAGGGTTTGGTGGCTACACCTTC; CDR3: CASSQGTRTGFGGYTF
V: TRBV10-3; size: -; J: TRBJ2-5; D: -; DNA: TGTGCCATCAGTGCACCGGACAGCCAAGGGTCGGAGACCCAGTACTTC; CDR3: CAISAPDSQGSETQYF
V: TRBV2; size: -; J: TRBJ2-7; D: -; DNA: TGTGCCAGCCAGGGGATCTCCTACGAGCAGTACTTC; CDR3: CASQGISYEQYF
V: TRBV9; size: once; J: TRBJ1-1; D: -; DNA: TGTGCCAGCAGGGGAGGAAATATGAACACTGAAGCTTTCTTT; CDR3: CASRGGNMNTEAFF
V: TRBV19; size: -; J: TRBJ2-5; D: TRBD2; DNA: TGTGCCAGTAGGCTCGGGGGGGCCACCCAAGAGACCCAGTACTTC; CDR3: CASRLGGATQETQYF
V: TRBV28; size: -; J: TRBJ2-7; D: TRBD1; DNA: TGTGCCACAACAGGGGGCCGCGAGCAGTACTTC; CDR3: CATTGGREQYF
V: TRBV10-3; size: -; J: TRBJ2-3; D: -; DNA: TGTGCCATCAGGGCAGGACGGGCGGGAGATACGCAGTATTTT; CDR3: CAIRAGRAGDTQYF
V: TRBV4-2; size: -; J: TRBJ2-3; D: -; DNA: TGTGCCAGCAGCCAAGATCGGGTTCTAAGGACTCCAGACACAGATACGCAGTATTTT; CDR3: CASSQDRVLRTPDTDTQYF
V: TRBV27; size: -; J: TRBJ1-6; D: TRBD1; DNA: TGTGCCACCCACGGACAGGGACGATCACCCCTCCACTTT; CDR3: CATHGQGRSPLHF